Sequencing of this T cell receptor (beta chain) was carried out in a study of blood T cells in healthy people across ages. Study-level findings and limits: PBMCs left unsorted prevented a conclusive naive versus antigen-experienced comparison.

The CDR3 is 11 residues long. Deletions cut 8 bases from V and 13 bases from J, with 12 bases between. The germline V gene encodes CDR1 MNHEY and CDR2 SMNVEV (reference sequence). PCR was performed a second time for about 6 to 12 cycles using a sample-barcoded 5' primer and a J-beta primer mix. One entry per CDR3 protein results from TCRdb running MiXCR on the 5' RACE reads. The table records hundreds of thousands of distinct CDR3 sequences, roughly three fifths of them present only once. A word on this clonotype: Its antigen is unknown.

V is TRBV27 and J is TRBJ2-6, with D perhaps given as TRBD1 or TRBD2 (7 bases each). The TCR originated in a man in his forties in good health. Sequencing input: blood. CDR3 nucleotides: TGTGCCAGCGGGAGGGGGCCAGTCCTGACTTTC. This encodes CASGRGPVLTF. Variable domain in full (rest from reference TRBV27 and TRBJ2-6): EAQVTQNPRYLITVTGKKLTVTCSQNMNHEYMSWYRQDPGLGLRQIYYSMNVEVTDKGDVPEGYKVSRKEKRNFPLILESPSPNQTSLYFCASGRGPVLTFGAGSRLTVL.